The next 8 T cell receptor beta chains were all read from a single sample in a study of T-cell reconstitution after alpha-beta-depleted transplantation in children. Researchers prepared the TCRbeta library using unique molecular identifiers, the study reports. TCRdb passed the PCR reads through MiXCR, listing each CDR3 protein once. The sample lists roughly 400,000 distinct CDR3 sequences; roughly 21% were seen once. The source material was PBMCs from the stem cell graft donor, sampled from the stem cell graft. The receptor set was obtained from a human donor who donated a stem cell graft to a child with acute myeloid leukemia.

This clonotype showed up just a few times. The gene calls are TRBV20-1 and TRBJ2-3; D gene unclear. Trimming took 5 bases from V and 4 from J, leaving 13 bases between them. This CDR3 contains 13 residues. Germline assignment: CDR1 DFQATT and CDR2 SNEGSKA (reference sequence). This CDR3 reads CSAPPMGSDTQYF. As DNA, the CDR3 is TGCAGTGCTCCCCCTATGGGCTCAGATACGCAGTATTTT.

The sample holds a few counts of this clonotype. The J gene is TRBJ2-2, the V gene TRBV7-2, with D tentatively TRBD2 (6 bases). Germline V gene lookup returns CDR1 SGHTA and CDR2 FQGNSA. Deletions cut 2 bases from V and 2 bases from J, with 12 bases between. CDR3 length: 16 amino acids. CDR3 DNA sequence: TGTGCCAGCAGCTTATGGGCCGGGACTAACACCGGGGAGCTGTTTTTT. It specifies CASSLWAGTNTGELFF.

The chain uses TRBV27 and TRBJ2-7; either TRBD1 or TRBD2 may fit D (5 bases each). V lost 6 bases to trimming and J lost 2 bases, with 14 bases between them. The CDR3 length is 14 residues. CDR1 and CDR2 (germline): MNHEY, SMNVEV (reference sequence). CDR3 nucleotides: TGTGCCAGCAGCAATGGGGACCGAGCCTACGAGCAGTACTTC. It translates to CASSNGDRAYEQYF.

This clonotype showed up just once. This rearrangement joins TRBV7-2 to TRBJ2-5; 7 nucleotides agree with TRBD2. The V gene's germline CDR1 is SGHTA and CDR2 FQGNSA. J was trimmed by 5 bases and V by 7 bases; bases with no gene match: 10. This CDR3 is built from 14 residues. The CDR3 loop reads CASTPPKGGETQYF. The CDR3 DNA reads TGTGCCAGCACCCCCCCAAAGGGAGGGGAGACCCAGTACTTC.

The chain is built from TRBV5-6 and TRBJ2-7, with TRBD2 as a possible D gene (5 bases). V was pared by 2 bases and J by 4 bases, with 10 bases between. Germline loops: CDR1 SGHDT, CDR2 YYEEEE. CDR3 length equals 13 residues. The DNA for the CDR3 is TGTGCCAGCAGCTTCGGACTGGGGTACGAGCAGTACTTC. Encoded protein: CASSFGLGYEQYF. Based on the CDR3 plus reference TRBV5-6 and TRBJ2-7, the full variable domain is DAGVTQSPTHLIKTRGQQVTLRCSPKSGHDTVSWYQQALGQGPQFIFQYYEEEERQRGNFPDRFSGHQFPNYSSELNVNALLLGDSALYLCASSFGLGYEQYFGPGTRLTVT.

V usage is TRBV5-1 and J usage is TRBJ2-7, with 7 bases identical to TRBD1. Trimming removed 4 bases from V and 5 bases from J; junction bases left unmatched: 9. Germline lookup yields CDR1 SGHRS and CDR2 YFSETQ. The CDR3 is 14 amino acids. CDR3 protein: CASSLGTAVNEQYF. CDR3 sequence (DNA): TGCGCCAGCAGCCTAGGGACAGCTGTCAACGAGCAGTACTTC.

The CDR3 DNA reads as TGTGCCAGCAGCCAAGCTAGCGGGAGGGGTGAGCAGTTCTTC. Translating gives CASSQASGRGEQFF. V gene TRBV4-2 combines with J gene TRBJ2-1; 12 nucleotides line up with TRBD2. Germline CDR1 and CDR2: LGHNA and YNFKEQ. CDR3 length: 14 amino acids. The J segment lost 9 bases and the V segment lost 1 base, leaving 1 base of the junction unmatched.

This clonotype was detected many times. V is TRBV12-3 or TRBV12-4 and J is TRBJ2-1, with 7 bases that match TRBD2. The CDR3 extends over 14 amino acids. With 1 base clipped from V and 8 bases from J, the junction kept 5 bases outside the gene matches. CDR3 in amino acids: CASSLVGGVDEQFF. The CDR3 nucleotides read TGTGCCAGCAGTTTAGTTGGGGGGGTGGATGAGCAGTTCTTC.